Listed here are 21 T cell receptor beta chains from one sample, sequenced in a study of cytomegalovirus exposure and HLA in healthy donors. TCRdb's copy holds only in-frame clones and misses some; the assay was immunoSEQ multiplex PCR. The sample holds about 64,000 clones; 90% to 95% are singletons and the top ten take 5.8%. The specimen sequenced was PBMCs. These TCRs come from a woman younger than 35 in good health and CMV-seropositive.

V gene TRBV11-2 combines with J gene TRBJ1-1; no clear D. V dropped 5 bases and J dropped 1 base, with 11 bases sitting between them. This CDR3 has 14 residues. From germline, CDR1 is SGHAT and CDR2 FQNNGV. CDR3 loop: CASSMVPGNTEAFF. CDR3 nucleotide sequence: TGTGCCAGCAGCATGGTACCCGGGAACACTGAAGCTTTCTTT.

This clone was picked up one time. V usage is TRBV9 and J usage is TRBJ2-1, with TRBD2 as a possible D gene (6 bases). Trimming removed 0 bases from V and 3 bases from J, with 10 bases in between. CDR1 is SGDLS and CDR2 is YYNGEE in the germline V gene. The CDR3 contains 15 residues. The CDR3 DNA follows: TGTGCCAGCAGCGTAGATAGCGGCCTCTACAATGAGCAGTTCTTC. This codes for CASSVDSGLYNEQFF.

The gene calls are TRBV29-1 and TRBJ2-4; D uncertain. The V gene lost 4 bases and the J gene lost 5 bases, with 9 bases spanning the gap. CDR1 is SQVTM and CDR2 is ANQGSEA in the germline V gene. The CDR3 covers 12 residues. The CDR3 nucleotides read TGCAGCGTTGCCCACACCGAAAACATTCAGTACTTC. Translated: CSVAHTENIQYF.

This clone occurred once. CDR3 nucleotide sequence: TGTGCCAGCAGCTTATACAATGAAGCTTTCTTT. As protein: CASSLYNEAFF. V gene TRBV11-2 combines with J gene TRBJ1-1; D is undetermined. V was clipped by 2 bases and J by 7 bases, with 5 bases between them. Germline CDR1 SGHAT, CDR2 FQNNGV. The CDR3 is made up of 11 amino acids.

The chain couples TRBV30 to TRBJ1-5, with 10 bases that match TRBD1. The CDR3 is 13 residues long. Germline CDR1 reads GTSNPN; CDR2 reads SVGIG (reference sequence). Trimming at V came to 5 bases and at J to 4 bases, leaving 2 bases not matched to a gene. Here the CDR3 DNA reads TGTGCCTGGGGACAGGGGGATAATCAGCCCCAGCATTTT. This encodes CAWGQGDNQPQHF.

The CDR3 reads CASSLPVPPGGTEAFF. CDR3 DNA sequence: TGTGCCAGCAGCCTCCCTGTCCCGCCCGGGGGCACTGAAGCTTTCTTT. The chain has TRBV28 and TRBJ1-1; maybe TRBD1 (5 bases). The germline V gene has CDR1 MDHEN and CDR2 SYDVKM. The CDR3 is 16 residues long. V was clipped by 6 bases and J by 4 bases, with 21 bases between them.

The chain recombines TRBV18 with TRBJ1-2, with a possible D match to TRBD1 (6 bases). CDR3 size: 13 residues. V was shortened by 3 bases and J by 6 bases, with 11 bases between the two germline ends. Looked up from germline, CDR1 is KGHSH and CDR2 is LQKENI. CDR3 sequence reads: CASSPRDTDGYTF. Written as DNA, the CDR3 is TGTGCCAGCTCACCCCGGGACACTGATGGCTACACCTTC.

The CDR3 region is CASSASGGNTGELFF. The CDR3 DNA is TGTGCCAGCAGCGCTAGCGGGGGGAACACCGGGGAGCTGTTTTTT. The chain carries TRBV9 and TRBJ2-2, with 10 bases identical to TRBD2. After removal of 3 bases from V and 1 base from J, the junction contained 0 bases not matched to a gene. Germline CDR1 reads SGDLS; CDR2 reads YYNGEE. The CDR3 totals 15 residues. Based on the CDR3 plus reference TRBV9 and TRBJ2-2, the full variable domain is DSGVTQTPKHLITATGQRVTLRCSPRSGDLSVYWYQQSLDQGLQFLIQYYNGEERAKGNILERFSAQQFPDLHSELNLSSLELGDSALYFCASSASGGNTGELFFGEGSRLTVL.

The CDR3 region is CASSLREAGANVLTF. DNA of the CDR3: TGTGCCAGCAGCTTGCGGGAAGCTGGGGCCAACGTCCTGACTTTC. The chain combines TRBV5-4 with TRBJ2-6, with D perhaps matching TRBD2 (5 bases). The CDR3 contains 15 residues. Germline-derived CDR1 and CDR2 are SGHNT and YYREEE (reference sequence). The germline V and J ends were trimmed by 1 base and 2 bases, with 7 bases remaining between them.

The chain has TRBV9 and TRBJ2-2; the D gene is possibly TRBD2 (5 bases). Germline V CDR1 and CDR2: SGDLS, YYNGEE. The V gene lost 0 bases and the J gene lost 5 bases, with 8 bases spanning the gap. The CDR3 length is 14 residues. The CDR3 protein is CASSVGGGTGELFF. For the CDR3, the DNA is TGTGCCAGCAGCGTAGGAGGCGGGACCGGGGAGCTGTTTTTT.

The CDR3 region has the DNA TGTGCCAGCAGCCCCGGACTGAGCACAGATACGCAGTATTTT. Its translation is CASSPGLSTDTQYF. The chain links TRBV5-4 to TRBJ2-3, with D possibly matching TRBD2 (5 bases). The V gene lost 4 bases and the J gene lost 0 bases, with 9 bases spanning the gap. The germline gives CDR1 SGHNT, CDR2 YYREEE (reference sequence). The CDR3 loop spans 14 amino acids.

In DNA form, the CDR3 reads TGTGCCAGCAGACCCTTGACTAGCGGGAAGGACAATGAGCAGTTCTTC. It is translated as CASRPLTSGKDNEQFF. The gene calls are TRBV5-4 and TRBJ2-1, with 11 bases matching TRBD2. Germline V gene sequence: CDR1 SGHNT, CDR2 YYREEE (reference sequence). The CDR3 sequence is 16 residues long. Germline trimming cut 5 bases from V and 5 bases from J; bases unmatched to any gene: 9. The full variable domain, in which reference TRBV5-4 and TRBJ2-1 provide the parts outside the CDR3, is ETGVTQSPTHLIKTRGQQVTLRCSSQSGHNTVSWYQQALGQGPQFIFQYYREEENGRGNFPPRFSGLQFPNYSSELNVNALELDDSALYLCASRPLTSGKDNEQFFGPGTRLTVL.

V gene TRBV5-8 combines with J gene TRBJ1-2, with D possibly being TRBD1 (5 bases). The germline gives CDR1 SGHTS, CDR2 YDEGEE. This CDR3 region has 14 residues. Trimming cost V 4 bases and J 1 base, with 11 bases left between them. The CDR3: CASSDRHFNYGYTF. CDR3 in DNA: TGTGCCAGCAGCGACAGACACTTTAACTATGGCTACACCTTC.

The CDR3 coding sequence is TGTGCCAGCAGCCTAAGTCTCTCTGGAAACACCATATATTTT. Its protein is CASSLSLSGNTIYF. The J gene is TRBJ1-3, the V gene TRBV9, with D unclear. V lost 4 bases and J lost 0, with 8 bases in between. This CDR3 is built from 14 residues. In germline, CDR1 is SGDLS, CDR2 YYNGEE.

V gene TRBV6-1 combines with J gene TRBJ1-2; no reliable D call. Trimming stripped 1 base from V and 8 bases from J, with 8 bases between. This CDR3 has 12 amino acids. The V gene's germline CDR1 is MNHNS and CDR2 SASEGT. The CDR3 nucleotides read TGTGCCAGCAGTGAAGGCGAGAGGGGCTACACCTTC. Translating it yields CASSEGERGYTF.

The rearrangement links TRBV19 to TRBJ1-1, with D unresolved. Looked up from germline, CDR1 is LNHDA and CDR2 is SQIVND (reference sequence). This CDR3 has 15 amino acids. V lost 7 bases and J 1 base, leaving 16 bases between the germline ends. CDR3 DNA: TGTGCCAGTACATACCTTAGTCGGGGGAACACTGAAGCTTTCTTT. Amino acids: CASTYLSRGNTEAFF.

The chain uses TRBV29-1 and TRBJ2-5; D ambiguous. The CDR3 spans 13 residues. The germline V and J ends were trimmed by 6 bases and 0 bases, with 11 bases remaining between them. Germline-derived CDR1 and CDR2 are SQVTM and ANQGSEA. The CDR3 nucleotides are TGCAGCGTCATAAACACAAACCAAGAGACCCAGTACTTC. Translation: CSVINTNQETQYF.

V gene TRBV6-5 combines with J gene TRBJ1-2; no definite D call. The CDR3 extends over 13 amino acids. Germline V gene lookup returns CDR1 MNHEY and CDR2 SVGAGI. Trimming took 6 bases from V and 0 from J, leaving 8 bases between them. The CDR3 DNA follows: TGTGCCAGCAGCAACAGTGCTAACTATGGCTACACCTTC. This translates into CASSNSANYGYTF.

The chain links TRBV10-1 to TRBJ2-1; maybe TRBD2 (7 bases). Per the germline V gene, CDR1 is WNHNN and CDR2 is SYGVQD (reference sequence). V shed 4 bases and J shed 0 bases, with 25 bases lying between them. CDR3 size: 20 residues. CDR3 sequence (DNA): TGCGCCAGCAGTGCGGGGGTGACGGGGGGCGTCCGGAGCTCCTACAATGAGCAGTTCTTC. Amino acid sequence: CASSAGVTGGVRSSYNEQFF.

This chain connects TRBV6-1 to TRBJ2-5; 8 nucleotides match TRBD1. CDR3 length: 15 residues. V shed 8 bases, J shed 0 bases, and the junction held 8 bases outside the gene matches. Germline CDR1 is MNHNS and CDR2 is SASEGT. The CDR3 protein is CASSGNRGNQETQYF. CDR3 coding DNA: TGTGCCAGCTCGGGGAACAGGGGGAACCAAGAGACCCAGTACTTC.

The chain joins TRBV19 to TRBJ2-1, with 7 bases fitting TRBD2. J was trimmed by 0 bases and V by 5 bases; bases with no gene match: 4. Germline V gives CDR1 LNHDA, CDR2 SQIVND (reference sequence). The CDR3 covers 15 residues. CDR3 sequence (DNA): TGTGCCAGTAGTCAGCGGGAAACCTCCTACAATGAGCAGTTCTTC. This translates into CASSQRETSYNEQFF. Looking up the rest from reference TRBV19 and TRBJ2-1 gives the full variable domain: DGGITQSPKYLFRKEGQNVTLSCEQNLNHDAMYWYRQDPGQGLRLIYYSQIVNDFQKGDIAEGYSVSREKKESFPLTVTSAQKNPTAFYLCASSQRETSYNEQFFGPGTRLTVL.